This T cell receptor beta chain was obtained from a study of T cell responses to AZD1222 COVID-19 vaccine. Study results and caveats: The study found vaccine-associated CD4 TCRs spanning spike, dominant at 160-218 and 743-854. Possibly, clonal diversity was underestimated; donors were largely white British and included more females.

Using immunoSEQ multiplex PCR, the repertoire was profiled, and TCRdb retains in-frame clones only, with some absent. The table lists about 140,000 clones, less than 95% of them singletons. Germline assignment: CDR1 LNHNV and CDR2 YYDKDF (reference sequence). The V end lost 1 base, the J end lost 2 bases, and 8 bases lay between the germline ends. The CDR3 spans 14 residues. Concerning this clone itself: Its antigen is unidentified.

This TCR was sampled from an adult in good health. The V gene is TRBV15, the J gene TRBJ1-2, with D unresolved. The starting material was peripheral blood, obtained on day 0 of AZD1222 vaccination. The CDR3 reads CATSRVLLNYGYTF. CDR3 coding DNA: TGTGCCACCAGCAGAGTCTTGCTGAACTATGGCTACACCTTC.